Below, 7 T cell receptor beta chains from the same sample are listed, as sequenced in a study of graft-versus-host responses after intestinal transplantation. No cognate antigen is known for these TCRs. Using immunoSEQ multiplex PCR, the repertoire was profiled, and TCRdb retains in-frame clones only, with some absent. Of around 110,000 clones in the sample, just under 95% were seen once. The source material was unstimulated CD8+ T cells sorted from spleen or lymph node cells, sampled before transplant. These TCRs come from a human donor who was the organ donor for an intestinal transplant.

The rearrangement joins TRBV7-6 to TRBJ2-7; TRBD1 aligns across 7 bases. Germline CDR1 reads SGHVS; CDR2 reads FNYEAQ. V dropped 3 bases and J dropped 1; count of bases not matched to a gene: 6. The CDR3 runs to 15 residues. CDR3 region: CASSFGQDPSYEQYF. In nucleotides, the CDR3 is TGTGCCAGCAGCTTTGGACAGGACCCTTCCTACGAGCAGTACTTC.

The rearrangement links TRBV28 to TRBJ2-2; 14 bases align to TRBD2. The junction had 10 bases not matched to a gene; V was cut back by 6 bases and J by 7 bases. Germline lookup yields CDR1 MDHEN and CDR2 SYDVKM. The length of the CDR3 is 17 residues. CDR3 sequence (DNA): TGTGCCAGCAGCGAGGGACTAGCGGGAGATTGGGGCGGGGAGCTGTTTTTT. The encoded protein is CASSEGLAGDWGGELFF.

The sample holds one count of this clone. V gene TRBV27 combines with J gene TRBJ2-3, with 9 bases fitting TRBD1. The CDR3 totals 15 residues. The germline gives CDR1 MNHEY, CDR2 SMNVEV (reference sequence). V was clipped by 5 bases and J by 1 base; unmatched bases: 4. CDR3 sequence: CASSPRTGGTDTQYF. In DNA, the CDR3 is TGTGCCAGCAGTCCGCGGACAGGGGGCACAGATACGCAGTATTTT.

As concerns this clone: The identical CDR3 is also encoded by other nucleotide sequences in the sample. This sequence joins TRBV4-1 and TRBJ2-7; maybe TRBD1 (5 bases). This CDR3 is 14 amino acids long. Germline V gene lookup returns CDR1 MGHRA and CDR2 YSYEKL. Trimming removed 1 base from V and 0 bases from J, with 7 bases in between. In DNA form, the CDR3 reads TGCGCCAGCAGCCAAGGAGACAGCTCCTACGAGCAGTACTTC. It yields the protein CASSQGDSSYEQYF.

This chain uses TRBV10-3 with TRBJ1-1; D is ambiguous. Trimming cost V 2 bases and J 0 bases, with 4 bases left between them. CDR1 and CDR2 from the germline V gene are ENHRY and SYGVKD. The CDR3 has 13 amino acids. As DNA, the CDR3 is TGTGCCATCAGTGAGGGGCTGAACACTGAAGCTTTCTTT. Residues: CAISEGLNTEAFF.

This chain connects TRBV4-3 to TRBJ2-1; D is unresolved. V lost 4 bases and J 0 bases, leaving 10 bases between the germline ends. CDR3 length: 15 residues. Looked up from germline, CDR1 is LGHNA and CDR2 is YSLEER. The CDR3 region is CASSPRASSYNEQFF. The CDR3 bases are TGCGCCAGCAGCCCCCGAGCGAGCTCCTACAATGAGCAGTTCTTC.

The rearrangement uses TRBV6-5 and TRBJ2-2; D is unresolved. This CDR3 spans 13 amino acids. CDR1 and CDR2 (germline): MNHEY, SVGAGI. Trimming cost V 0 bases and J 7 bases, with 6 bases left between them. The CDR3 DNA sequence: TGTGCCAGCAGTTACTCAGGAGTCGGGGAGCTGTTTTTT. It codes for CASSYSGVGELFF.